These T cell receptor beta chains were read from a single sample in a study of technical replicates of blood from a few donors. Method: immunoSEQ multiplex PCR; TCRdb's copy keeps in-frame clones and lacks some. Among tens of thousands of clones, about 91% were seen once, and the ten largest hold about 0.38%. Sequences were obtained from T cells isolated from PBMCs. These receptors all come from a human donor in good health. Some clones in this sample may be carry-over from other donors' samples. Both conserved end residues are part of each CDR3. A D gene is named only where the DNA matches it firmly. Clone sizes are given selectively: once, few, many, or a class where the clone is expanded.

V gene	J gene	clone size	D gene	CDR3 DNA	CDR3 protein
TRBV30	TRBJ1-2	NA	NA	TGTGCCTGGAGTGTATACTCGGGGTATGGCTACACCTTC	CAWSVYSGYGYTF
TRBV28	TRBJ1-1	NA	TRBD1	TGTGCCAGTCGGACAGGGGGAAGCTTTGGGACTGAAGCTTTCTTT	CASRTGGSFGTEAFF
TRBV18	TRBJ2-1	NA	TRBD2	TGTGCCAGCTCACCAGTCGGACTAGCTCTTAATGAGCAGTTCTTC	CASSPVGLALNEQFF
TRBV9	TRBJ2-1	NA	TRBD2	TGTGCCAGCAGCCTTAGCGGGAGAACCAATGAGCAGTTCTTC	CASSLSGRTNEQFF
TRBV19	TRBJ2-1	NA	TRBD1	TGTGCCAGTAGTATAGGGGACAGGATAAATGAGCAGTTCTTC	CASSIGDRINEQFF
TRBV6-5	TRBJ2-1	NA	NA	TGTGCCAGCAGTTCAGGGGAAAATGAGCAGTTCTTC	CASSSGENEQFF
TRBV6-5	TRBJ2-7	NA	TRBD1	TGTGCCAGCAGCGGACAGGGGACGATCTCCTACGAGCAGTACTTC	CASSGQGTISYEQYF
TRBV14	TRBJ1-2	NA	TRBD1	TGTGCCAGCAGCGACAGAGCCTGGACAGGGGGTGCTATGGACTACACCTTC	CASSDRAWTGGAMDYTF
TRBV9	TRBJ2-3	NA	TRBD2	TGTGCCAGCAGCGTAAACGAGCGGGAGATCCCAGATACGCAGTATTTT	CASSVNEREIPDTQYF
TRBV6-1	TRBJ1-5	NA	TRBD1	TGTGCCAGCAGCGAAGACAGGGGTGGAAATCAGCCCCAGCATTTT	CASSEDRGGNQPQHF
TRBV18	TRBJ1-2	NA	TRBD1	TGTGCCAGCTCACCGGGAGGGGACAGGGGCAACTATGGCTACACCTTC	CASSPGGDRGNYGYTF
TRBV29-1	TRBJ2-7	NA	TRBD1	TGCAGCGTAAAAACAGGGGGAGGCTACGAGCAGTACTTC	CSVKTGGGYEQYF
TRBV19	TRBJ1-2	once	TRBD1	TGTGCCAGTACCACTCCGTTTGGACAGGGAGCCTATGGCTACACCTTC	CASTTPFGQGAYGYTF
TRBV28	TRBJ2-7	NA	TRBD1	TGTGCCAGCAGTTTAGGGGACAGGGGTGGAAGGTTAACCTACGAGCAGTACTTC	CASSLGDRGGRLTYEQYF
TRBV7-3	TRBJ1-3	once	TRBD1	TGTGCCAGCAGCTTAAGAGGGGACAGATCTCATCGAAACACCATATATTTT	CASSLRGDRSHRNTIYF
TRBV7-7	TRBJ2-1	once	TRBD2	TGTGCTAGCAGCATAGGACTAGGGTTGAATGAGCAGTTCTTC	CASSIGLGLNEQFF
TRBV27	TRBJ2-7	NA	NA	TGTGCCAGCAGTTTCGCGCGGTACTCCTACGAGCAGTACTTC	CASSFARYSYEQYF
TRBV6-1	TRBJ2-1	NA	TRBD2	TGTGCCAGCAGCCTTGGACTAGGGCGGTGGGATGAGCAGTTCTTC	CASSLGLGRWDEQFF
TRBV5-4	TRBJ1-3	NA	TRBD1	TGTGCCAGCAGCTCACGGGGGACAGGGGGTAAAACTGGAAACACCATATATTTT	CASSSRGTGGKTGNTIYF
TRBV7-6	TRBJ2-7	NA	TRBD2	TGTACCAGCAGCTTAAGGTTTGGGGCGGGAGTCAGCGAGCAGTACTTC	CTSSLRFGAGVSEQYF
TRBV19	TRBJ2-7	NA	TRBD1	TGTGCCAGTAGTTCGGGACAGGGACCCTACGAGCAGTACTTC	CASSSGQGPYEQYF
TRBV4-1	TRBJ2-5	NA	NA	TGCGCCAGCAGCCAAGAGTTCTACGGGAGAGAGGAGACCCAGTACTTC	CASSQEFYGREETQYF
TRBV7-8	TRBJ1-3	NA	NA	TGTGCCAGCAGCTTACCCGGACTCGATTCCATATATTTT	CASSLPGLDSIYF
TRBV6-1	TRBJ2-2	NA	TRBD2	TGTGCCAGCAGTGAAGTAGCGGGAGGGAACGGGGAGCTGTTTTTT	CASSEVAGGNGELFF
TRBV5-8	TRBJ2-7	NA	TRBD2	TGTGCCAGCAGCTTGTTTGGCGGGAGGGCCTACGAGCAGTACTTC	CASSLFGGRAYEQYF
TRBV28	TRBJ2-7	once	TRBD1	TGTGCCAGCAGCTTAGGGAACAGGGGATACGAGCAGTACTTC	CASSLGNRGYEQYF
TRBV4-2	TRBJ2-5	once	NA	TGTGCCAGCAGCCAAGCAGAGGGAGGAGGGGAGACCCAGTACTTC	CASSQAEGGGETQYF
TRBV7-9	TRBJ1-6	once	NA	TGTGCCAGCAGCTTAGACCCCGGGAGTCAGAAGAATTCACCCCTCCACTTT	CASSLDPGSQKNSPLHF
TRBV7-2	TRBJ2-1	NA	NA	TGTGCCAGCGGGGGACTGGGCCGCAATGAGCAGTTCTTC	CASGGLGRNEQFF
TRBV21-1	TRBJ1-4	once	NA	TGTGCCAGCAGCAAACCGAGGAGTTATGAAAAACTGTTTTTT	CASSKPRSYEKLFF
TRBV4-1	TRBJ2-2	NA	TRBD1	TGCGCCAGCAGCCAACAGCTCGGGACAGAGATTGGCACCGGGGAGCTGTTTTTT	CASSQQLGTEIGTGELFF
TRBV5-5	TRBJ2-3	NA	TRBD1	TGTGCCAGCAGCTCGGTGATAGGACAGGGGTTAGCTACAGATACGCAGTATTTT	CASSSVIGQGLATDTQYF
TRBV5-1	TRBJ2-7	NA	TRBD1	TGCGCCAGCAGCGCGGGACAGGAGCAGTACGAGCAGTACTTC	CASSAGQEQYEQYF
TRBV27	TRBJ2-3	few	TRBD2	TGTGCCAGCAGGACTAGCGGGAGGGCGTACACAGATACGCAGTATTTT	CASRTSGRAYTDTQYF
TRBV21-1	TRBJ2-3	once	NA	TGTGCCAGCAGCCCACCAGCGGGCGGCACAGATACGCAGTATTTT	CASSPPAGGTDTQYF
TRBV13	TRBJ1-4	NA	NA	TGTGCCAGCAGCCTAGGTAGTCGGACTAATGAAAAACTGTTTTTT	CASSLGSRTNEKLFF
TRBV7-2	TRBJ2-7	NA	TRBD2	TGTGCCAGCAGCTTAGGGTTAGCGGGGGCCTACGAGCAGTACTTC	CASSLGLAGAYEQYF
TRBV6-5	TRBJ2-7	NA	TRBD1	TGTGCCAGCAGTTTCTCCTGGACAGGCTCCTACGAGCAGTACTTC	CASSFSWTGSYEQYF
TRBV7-8	TRBJ1-1	NA	NA	TGTGCCAGCAGCTTAACGACGGGGGGGACTGAAGCTTTCTTT	CASSLTTGGTEAFF
TRBV15	TRBJ2-7	NA	NA	TGTGCCACCAGCAGAGCGCAGGGAAAACAGTACTTC	CATSRAQGKQYF
TRBV7-3	TRBJ2-3	NA	TRBD2	TGTGCCAGCAGCTTAATAGCGGGAGGGGGTACAGATACGCAGTATTTT	CASSLIAGGGTDTQYF
TRBV7-9	TRBJ2-3	NA	NA	TGTGCCAGCAGCTTAGGGGCAGCTCTCACAGATACGCAGTATTTT	CASSLGAALTDTQYF
TRBV7-3	TRBJ2-1	NA	TRBD1	TGTGCCAGCACCCCAGGGGGATTAACCTACAATGAGCAGTTCTTC	CASTPGGLTYNEQFF
TRBV2	TRBJ1-2	NA	NA	TGTGCCAGACAGACAGTCTATGGCTACACCTTC	CARQTVYGYTF
TRBV10-3	TRBJ1-4	NA	TRBD1	TGTGCCATCAGCCCGGGACAGGGAATGCAAAAACTGTTTTTT	CAISPGQGMQKLFF